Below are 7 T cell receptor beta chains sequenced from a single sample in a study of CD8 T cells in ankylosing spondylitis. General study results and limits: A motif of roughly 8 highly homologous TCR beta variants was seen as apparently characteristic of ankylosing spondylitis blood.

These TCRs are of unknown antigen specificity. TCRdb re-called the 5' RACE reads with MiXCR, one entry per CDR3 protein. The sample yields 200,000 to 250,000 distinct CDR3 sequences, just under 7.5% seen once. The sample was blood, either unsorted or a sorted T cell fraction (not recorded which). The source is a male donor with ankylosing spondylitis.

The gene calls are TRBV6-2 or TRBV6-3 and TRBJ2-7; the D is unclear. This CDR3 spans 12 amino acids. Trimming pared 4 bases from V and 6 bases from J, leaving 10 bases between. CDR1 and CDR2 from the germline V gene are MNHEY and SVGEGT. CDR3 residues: CASSSGPGEQYF. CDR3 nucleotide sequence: TGTGCCAGCAGTTCAGGACCCGGCGAGCAGTACTTC.

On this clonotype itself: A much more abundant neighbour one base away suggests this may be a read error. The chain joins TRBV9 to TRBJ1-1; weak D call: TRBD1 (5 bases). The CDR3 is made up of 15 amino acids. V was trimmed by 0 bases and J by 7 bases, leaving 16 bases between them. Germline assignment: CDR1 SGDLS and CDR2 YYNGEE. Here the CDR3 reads CASSVGGGAGNEAFF. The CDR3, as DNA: TGTGCCAGCAGCGTAGGCGGAGGGGCGGGTAATGAAGCTTTCTTT.

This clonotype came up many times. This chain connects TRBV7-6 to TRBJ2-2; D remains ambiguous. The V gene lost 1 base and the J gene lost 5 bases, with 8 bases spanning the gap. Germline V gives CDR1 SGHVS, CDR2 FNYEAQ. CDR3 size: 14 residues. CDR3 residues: CASSLDRETGELFF. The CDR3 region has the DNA TGTGCCAGCAGCTTAGATCGAGAGACCGGGGAGCTGTTTTTT.

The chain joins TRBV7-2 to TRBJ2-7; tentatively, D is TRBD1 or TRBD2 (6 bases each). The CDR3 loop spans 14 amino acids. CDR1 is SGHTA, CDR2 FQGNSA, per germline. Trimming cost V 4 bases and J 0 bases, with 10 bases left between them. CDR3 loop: CASSYGGYSYEQYF. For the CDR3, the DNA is TGTGCCAGCAGCTACGGGGGCTACTCCTACGAGCAGTACTTC.

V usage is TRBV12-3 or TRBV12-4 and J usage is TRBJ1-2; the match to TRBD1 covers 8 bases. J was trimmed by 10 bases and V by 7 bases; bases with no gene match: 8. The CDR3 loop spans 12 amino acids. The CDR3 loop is CASTPGTGSYTF. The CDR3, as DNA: TGTGCCAGCACCCCCGGGACAGGATCCTACACCTTC.

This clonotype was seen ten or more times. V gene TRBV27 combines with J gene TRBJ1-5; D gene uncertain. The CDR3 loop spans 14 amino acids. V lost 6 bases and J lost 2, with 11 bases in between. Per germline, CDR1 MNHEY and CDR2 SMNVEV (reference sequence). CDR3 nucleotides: TGTGCCAGCAGGGATTCGAATGGCAATCAGCCCCAGCATTTT. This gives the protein CASRDSNGNQPQHF.

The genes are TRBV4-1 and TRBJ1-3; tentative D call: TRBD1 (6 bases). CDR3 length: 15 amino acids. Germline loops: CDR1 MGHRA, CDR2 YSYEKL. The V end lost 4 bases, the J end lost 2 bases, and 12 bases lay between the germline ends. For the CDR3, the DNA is TGCGCCAGCAGCCTTTACAGGGCCGCTGGAAACACCATATATTTT. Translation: CASSLYRAAGNTIYF.